This is a list of T cell receptor beta chains from one sample in a study of T cells in Graves' hyperthyroidism and ophthalmopathy. MiXCR, applied by TCRdb to the multiplex PCR reads, yields one record per CDR3 protein. The sample consists of hundreds of thousands of distinct CDR3 sequences, just under 20% of them appearing once. What was sequenced was blood. Every receptor here comes from a man in his forties with Graves' ophthalmopathy. Each CDR3 is given with its conserved first and last residue. A D gene is named only where the DNA matches it firmly. The listing skips clone size in some rows; elsewhere it reads once, few, many or a size class.

J gene: TRBJ2-2
V gene: TRBV6-1
clone size: once
D gene: -
CDR3 DNA: TGTGCCTTAATGGGGGAAACCACCGGGGAGCTGTTTTTT
CDR3 protein: CALMGETTGELFF

J gene: TRBJ2-3
V gene: TRBV27
clone size: many
D gene: TRBD2
CDR3 DNA: TGTGCCAGCAGTCCCCTCCGGGTAGCGGGCCTCACAGATACGCAGTATTTT
CDR3 protein: CASSPLRVAGLTDTQYF

J gene: TRBJ1-1
V gene: TRBV7-3
clone size: many
D gene: -
CDR3 DNA: TGTGCCAGCAGCTTAGTAAGGGCGAACACTGAAGCTTTCTTT
CDR3 protein: CASSLVRANTEAFF

J gene: TRBJ2-1
V gene: TRBV2
clone size: many
D gene: TRBD1
CDR3 DNA: TGTGCCAGCAGCGGGACAGGGCCCGTCAATGAGCAGTTCTTC
CDR3 protein: CASSGTGPVNEQFF

J gene: TRBJ2-7
V gene: TRBV20-1
clone size: -
D gene: -
CDR3 DNA: TGCAGTGCTAGAGGCCCCCTCGAGCAGTACTTC
CDR3 protein: CSARGPLEQYF

J gene: TRBJ1-1
V gene: TRBV5-1
clone size: -
D gene: -
CDR3 DNA: TGCGCCAGCAGCGTTAAACAGGGCGGCACTGAAGCTTTCTTT
CDR3 protein: CASSVKQGGTEAFF

J gene: TRBJ2-5
V gene: TRBV9
clone size: -
D gene: TRBD2
CDR3 DNA: TGTGCCAGCAGCGTAGCCACCAACGTCGGACTAGCGGGAGATAGAGAGACCCAGTACTTC
CDR3 protein: CASSVATNVGLAGDRETQYF

J gene: TRBJ1-5
V gene: TRBV6-4
clone size: -
D gene: -
CDR3 DNA: TGTGCCAGCGCAGATTCTCGGGACGTTAATAGCAATCAGCCCCAGCATTTT
CDR3 protein: CASADSRDVNSNQPQHF

J gene: TRBJ2-5
V gene: TRBV7-2
clone size: few
D gene: -
CDR3 DNA: TGTGCCGGACGGGCTAGCAGGCAAGAGACCCAGTACTTC
CDR3 protein: CAGRASRQETQYF

J gene: TRBJ1-3
V gene: TRBV15
clone size: -
D gene: -
CDR3 DNA: TGTGCCACCAGCAGAGGTGGGGCGTGGGGAAACACCATATATTTT
CDR3 protein: CATSRGGAWGNTIYF

J gene: TRBJ2-1
V gene: TRBV19
clone size: -
D gene: -
CDR3 DNA: TGTGCCAGTACCCCCCCCCAGAGGTACAATGAGCAGTTCTTC
CDR3 protein: CASTPPQRYNEQFF

J gene: TRBJ1-2
V gene: TRBV28
clone size: many
D gene: -
CDR3 DNA: TGTGCCAGCAGTTGGGTCCACTATGGCTACACCTTC
CDR3 protein: CASSWVHYGYTF

J gene: TRBJ1-1
V gene: TRBV7-9
clone size: -
D gene: -
CDR3 DNA: TGTGCCAACAGCTTACTGGGGGAGGAAGCTTTCTTT
CDR3 protein: CANSLLGEEAFF

J gene: TRBJ2-3
V gene: TRBV12-3/TRBV12-4
clone size: few
D gene: -
CDR3 DNA: TGTGCCAGCAGTCCCCCGGGACTTGGCACAGATACGCAGTATTTT
CDR3 protein: CASSPPGLGTDTQYF